This TCR beta chain was identified in a study of CD39 and CD103 CD8 tumor-infiltrating T cells. General study results and limits: Top 30 DP CD8 TIL clonotypes covered roughly 55-90% of repertoire.

As to this clone: The antigen remains undetermined.

After removal of 1 base from V and 10 bases from J, the junction contained 5 bases not matched to a gene. The CDR3 consists of 13 residues. From germline, CDR1 is SGHDT and CDR2 YYEEEE. Memory CD8 T cells were sorted as CD8+CD4-CD45RA-, any CCR7 status. The protocol was immunoSEQ multiplex PCR, while the TCRdb copy is restricted to in-frame clones and leaves out a portion. The table records 4,000 to 5,500 clones, around two thirds of them present only once. Sequenced material: CD8+ T cells sorted from blood. Subset indicated: total memory CD8 T cells (CD45RA-CCR7+/-) from blood or uninvolved lymph node. The TCR sequence derives from a human donor with head and neck squamous cell carcinoma. J is TRBJ2-1 and V is TRBV5-6; TRBD1 aligns across 7 bases. Here the CDR3 DNA reads TGTGCCAGCAGCTTGAAGGGGGCCAAAGAGCAGTTCTTC. It codes for CASSLKGAKEQFF. The variable domain in full, completed from reference TRBV5-6 and TRBJ2-1, reads DAGVTQSPTHLIKTRGQQVTLRCSPKSGHDTVSWYQQALGQGPQFIFQYYEEEERQRGNFPDRFSGHQFPNYSSELNVNALLLGDSALYLCASSLKGAKEQFFGPGTRLTVL.